This T cell receptor (beta chain) was observed in a study of cytomegalovirus exposure and HLA in healthy donors (dated by TCRdb to about 2017). Concerning the study at large: An earlier analysis of some 550 of the donors reported more than 250 Gb of sequence data and 100 million to 140 million unique TCR beta sequences from some 180 million T cells. An early release that covered fewer than 750 HLA-typed donors contained approximately 300 gigabases of sequencing data and 85 million to 100 million unique TCR sequences. Among the approximately 420 genotyped donors, under 90% belonged to the genetic ancestry cluster associated with self-reported Caucasian donors. The study aimed to test whether cataloging public T cell receptors could reveal signatures of past pathogen exposure. The study profiled the T cell repertoires of 500 to 800 subjects by immunosequencing and related them to cytomegalovirus serostatus. In addition to the first cohort of around 670 subjects, a separate validation cohort of under 150 different subjects was used. To predict cytomegalovirus infection status, the study brought together high-throughput TCR immunosequencing, statistical association of individual TCRs with disease status, and machine learning. A later analysis re-analyzed previously published TCR beta repertoires from 550 to 700 donors and added high-resolution HLA genotyping to study TCR occurrence patterns. In the later analysis, no new phenotypic data were used to find candidate immune exposures; instead, reliance was placed on TCR beta sequences and their occurrence across donors. An earlier analysis of 587 of the donors used high-throughput TCR beta sequencing to judge whether each TCR beta V gene segment behaved as functional or pseudogenic. Alongside the repertoire data, information on donor age, sex, ethnicity and CMV serostatus was compiled. Genome-wide SNP genotypes for about 55% of the 666 donors were used in a later genetic analysis, which treated that subset as a discovery cohort. All discovery cohort repertoires had been generated on a single sequencing platform. Both class I and class II loci were covered by HLA typing, at four-digit resolution. Typing coverage varied by locus: roughly 620-640 donors for A, B, C, DRB1 and DQB1; more than 500 for DQA1; approximately 610 for DPA1; some 470 for DPB1. Because of strong linkage in the cohort, roughly five DR-DQ haplotypes were treated as single units for association and clustering. Among roughly 400 genotyped donors of the cohort, an average of approximately 240,000 unique TCR beta nucleotide sequences were sequenced per donor, roughly a sixth of them non-productive. What the authors observed across the whole study: In both the original and validation cohorts, the classifier was reported to diagnose cytomegalovirus status with high specificity and sensitivity. CMV serostatus was the only immune exposure information available for the cohort. Only TCR beta chains were sequenced in this cohort, and the absence of alpha or paired-chain data limited detectable features. In a later genetic analysis, fewer N-insertions in productive TCRs were reported among donors in an Asian-associated ancestry cluster than the roughly 700-donor mean. It was suggested by the authors that the approach could potentially be generalized to other disease states and immunological phenotypes. Because counts were too low, 15 to 20 rarely observed V segments, including chromosome 9 orphons, were excluded from the earlier analysis of under 650 of the donors. In an earlier analysis of roughly 560 of the donors, most TCR beta V segments were observed in productive rearrangements about 87% or about 30% of the time, broadly matching IMGT annotations. Correlated functional status among segregating V segments might reflect linkage disequilibrium, but an unknown experimental factor could not be ruled out. Assigning TCR associations to individual alleles was difficult when HLA alleles, especially DR and DQ, strongly co-occurred. In the study, approximately 150 TCR beta chains were listed as associated with cytomegalovirus. In a later analysis, most CMV-associated TCR beta chains were found to appear HLA-restricted, with HLA associations seemingly driven largely by CMV exposure. A later genetic analysis associated a missense DCLRE1C variant with V-gene and J-gene trimming of TCR beta chains, and an independent cohort replicated the association. In a later analysis, the rate of TCR association differed among HLA loci, with DRB1 alleles having the most associated TCRs and HLA-C alleles having the fewest. In a later analysis, HLA-associated TCR beta chains were found to be more clonally expanded and to have lower generation probabilities than equally common non-associated chains. Most TCR sequences were seen in very few donors, while some public TCRs were found in many individuals. The sequencing pipeline was judged likely to have produced a cluster of highly shared sequence variants as a technical artifact. Some IMGT-functional V segments, including TRBV6-2 and TRBV6-3, could not be distinguished by the 87-base-pair reads and were therefore excluded. In vitro tests confirmed that a few of the cytomegalovirus-associated TCR beta chains recognize cytomegalovirus antigens. A further reported finding was that TCR beta sequences accurately predicted the HLA-A and HLA-B alleles for most subjects in the first cohort. A later analysis associated some 17,000 TCR beta sequences with specific HLA alleles at a false discovery rate of 0.05. Sequencing depth was assumed to be roughly uniform across donors in the presence/absence analyses, though that assumption may not hold. Because some donors lacked HLA typing at each locus, the association tests relied only on the typed subset. In a later analysis, several top co-occurrence clusters were reported to appear linked to parvovirus B19, influenza, CMV and Epstein-Barr virus.

The cohort was made up of 666 healthy bone marrow donors. At the time of sampling, all cohort members were nominally healthy, though unrecorded immune exposures were likely present. The donor tested CMV seropositive and was one of the 289 seropositive cohort members. Each donor provided a peripheral blood sample, and peripheral blood mononuclear cells were used for TCR beta sequencing. The Qiagen DNeasy Blood Extraction Kit was used to extract genomic DNA from the blood cell samples. The library was produced with the immunoSEQ multiplex PCR assay. The multiplex PCR relied on a mix of 60 forward primers for TCR Vbeta segments and 13 reverse primers for TCR Jbeta segments. The CDR3 region of rearranged TCR beta genes was amplified from genomic DNA by a multiplex PCR assay. On the Illumina HiSeq System, the amplified TCR beta libraries were sequenced as 87-base-pair reads. The authors' pipeline ran thus. In a later analysis, about 80 million unique TCR beta chains were counted across the approximately 670 repertoires, and approximately 11 million of these chains were shared by at least two donors. To remove PCR and sequencing errors, raw reads were error-corrected and collapsed into unique sequences using a nearest-neighbor algorithm that merged closely related sequences. Alignment of CDR3 sequences to IMGT reference sequences was used to assign V, D and J gene segments. For a sequence to be retained, at least a six-nucleotide match to both a V gene segment and a J gene segment was required. Rearrangements were called productive when the CDR3 lacked stop codons and stayed in frame with V and J; all others were non-productive. Following IMGT convention, CDR3 was defined as the stretch from the second conserved V-encoded cysteine to the conserved J-encoded phenylalanine. Sequences without an unambiguous match to a single V gene segment were excluded from the earlier analysis of a few hundred of the donors. An earlier analysis of a few hundred of the donors called V segments functional above 56.7% productive rearrangements and segregating when the between-donor standard deviation exceeded 5%. A statistical classification framework was developed to diagnose cytomegalovirus status using the catalog of TCR beta chain sequences. In a later analysis, TCR nucleotide sequences were compared against IMGT/GENE-DB human TR gene sequences so that V and J genes could be assigned. The TCRdist pipeline was used in a later analysis to assign CDR3 sequences and most-parsimonious VDJ recombination scenarios. In a later analysis, every TCR beta chain was defined by the combination of its CDR3 amino acid sequence and its V-gene family, and reads without a unique V-gene family were dropped. To address suspected cross-contamination and a sequencing artifact, a later analysis removed approximately 600 highly shared, low-generation-probability nucleotide sequences. For each public chain, a later analysis derived a clonal expansion index from normalized ranks of inferred template counts within each repertoire. In a later analysis, generation probabilities were computed with a VDJ recombination model fitted to out-of-frame rearrangements, and the resulting probabilities were checked against IGoR. In a later analysis, TCR-TCR, TCR-HLA and TCR-CMV co-occurrence was scored with hypergeometric tests, and a repertoire-size bias correction was applied to TCR pairs. A later analysis estimated false discovery rates by permuting HLA or CMV assignments 20 times. A later analysis grouped co-occurring TCRs with DBSCAN, adding TCRdist sequence similarity when clustering within HLA-allele-positive subsets. Repertoires with fewer than 30,000 or more than 120,000 public chains, plus five repertoires with anomalous nucleotide sharing, were excluded from co-occurrence clustering. TCRdb re-hosts the immuneACCESS table, in-frame sequences only. Its copies lack some clones; in the studies checked, an unresolved V gene accounts for under half of them, and the cause for the rest is not known. Clonal size and the V and J genes are those of that table, whereas D and trimming came from the DNA. This sample gives 100,000 to 140,000 clones in total; about 74% of them show up just once. Jointly, the top ten make up 14% of the sample.

This clone was picked up one time. Its antigen remains unidentified. Nothing much larger sits one base from this clone, and base qualities are not available. The germline V gene (reference sequence) yields SGHAT for CDR1 and FQDESV for CDR2. V loses 1 base, J loses 7 bases, and the germline ends lie 10 bases apart. From the cysteine through the phenylalanine, the CDR3 covers 13 amino acids. Here the CDR3 DNA is all that survives: 39 bases in frame from base 1. This clonotype originated in a middle-aged woman in good health and CMV-seropositive. The sequence is built from TRBV11-1 and TRBJ1-2; the D gene is perhaps TRBD1, on 6 matching bases. Sequencing was performed on PBMCs. The DNA sequence follows: TGTGCCAGCAGCTTAGACCACAGGGTTGGCTACACCTTC. Translated, it gives CASSLDHRVGYTF. Full variable domain (CDR3 extended with the reference TRBV11-1 and TRBJ1-2 proteins): EAEVAQSPRYKITEKSQAVAFWCDPISGHATLYWYRQILGQGPELLVQFQDESVVDDSQLPKDRFSAERLKGVDSTLKIQPAELGDSAMYLCASSLDHRVGYTFGSGTRLTVV.